Listed below are T cell receptor beta chains from one sample, sequenced in a study of blood T cell repertoires in COVID-19. TCRdb keeps only in-frame clones here, not all; method: immunoSEQ multiplex PCR. The table shows about 200,000 clones, with roughly 75% occurring only once. The sample was peripheral blood. Receptor source: a woman aged 70-85 years with acute or convalescent COVID-19. Each CDR3 is given with its conserved first and last residue. The order of the fields is V gene, D gene, J gene, clone size, CDR3 DNA, CDR3 protein. D genes are given only for firm matches. Clone size, where shown, is once, few, many, or a class for clones that have expanded.

v_gene: TRBV3-1/TRBV3-2
d_gene: TRBD2
j_gene: TRBJ2-2
abundance: .
CDR3nt: TGTGCCAGCAGCCCCGACCTTACTAGCGGGAGTAATGGGGAGCTGTTTTTT
CDR3aa: CASSPDLTSGSNGELFF

v_gene: TRBV28
d_gene: TRBD1
j_gene: TRBJ1-2
abundance: .
CDR3nt: TGTGCCAGCAGTTCACCCTCTTTACAGGGGGATGGCTACACCTTC
CDR3aa: CASSSPSLQGDGYTF

v_gene: TRBV5-6
d_gene: TRBD2
j_gene: TRBJ2-2
abundance: once
CDR3nt: TGTGCCAGCAGCTCCCGATCCGGGACTAGAACCGGGGAGCTGTTTTTT
CDR3aa: CASSSRSGTRTGELFF

v_gene: TRBV5-3
d_gene: .
j_gene: TRBJ1-4
abundance: .
CDR3nt: TGTGCCAGAAGCTTGGCCAGGCGTAATGAAAAACTGTTTTTT
CDR3aa: CARSLARRNEKLFF

v_gene: TRBV28
d_gene: .
j_gene: TRBJ2-1
abundance: .
CDR3nt: TGTGCCAGCAGCTCTACCCGTCTTGAGCAGTTCTTC
CDR3aa: CASSSTRLEQFF

v_gene: TRBV9
d_gene: .
j_gene: TRBJ1-2
abundance: .
CDR3nt: TGTGCCAGCAGCGTAAGCGGGGGAAACTATGGCTACACCTTC
CDR3aa: CASSVSGGNYGYTF

v_gene: TRBV9
d_gene: .
j_gene: TRBJ2-1
abundance: once
CDR3nt: TGTGCCAGCAGCGTAGGTGGGGGCCCGGACAATGAGCAGTTCTTC
CDR3aa: CASSVGGGPDNEQFF

v_gene: TRBV29-1
d_gene: .
j_gene: TRBJ2-1
abundance: .
CDR3nt: TGCAGCGTGGGGCTTACCAACTACAATGAGCAGTTCTTC
CDR3aa: CSVGLTNYNEQFF

v_gene: TRBV5-1
d_gene: .
j_gene: TRBJ1-1
abundance: .
CDR3nt: TGCGCCAGCACCACGCCGAGAGGTCAAGGGAGGACAATGAACACTGAAGCTTTCTTT
CDR3aa: CASTTPRGQGRTMNTEAFF

v_gene: TRBV30
d_gene: .
j_gene: TRBJ2-2
abundance: .
CDR3nt: TGTGCCTGGAAAGTGGAGCTAGATACCGGGGAGCTGTTTTTT
CDR3aa: CAWKVELDTGELFF

v_gene: TRBV24-1
d_gene: .
j_gene: TRBJ2-3
abundance: .
CDR3nt: TGTGCCACCAGTGGGACAGCGGCTAGCACAGATACGCAGTATTTT
CDR3aa: CATSGTAASTDTQYF

v_gene: TRBV7-2
d_gene: TRBD2
j_gene: TRBJ2-5
abundance: .
CDR3nt: TGTGCCAGCAGCTTAGTTCTAGCGGGGCCTGGGGAGACCCAGTACTTC
CDR3aa: CASSLVLAGPGETQYF

v_gene: TRBV18
d_gene: TRBD1
j_gene: TRBJ1-3
abundance: .
CDR3nt: TGTGCCAGCTCAACCGGGACAGTTTACTCTGGAAACACCATATATTTT
CDR3aa: CASSTGTVYSGNTIYF

v_gene: TRBV5-1
d_gene: TRBD1
j_gene: TRBJ1-4
abundance: .
CDR3nt: TGCGCCAGCGGCCGGGACAGGGACGAAAAACTGTTTTTT
CDR3aa: CASGRDRDEKLFF

v_gene: TRBV3-1/TRBV3-2
d_gene: .
j_gene: TRBJ1-6
abundance: .
CDR3nt: TGTGCCAGCAGCCAAGGAGGGGCGCAGGGGTATTCACCCCTCCACTTT
CDR3aa: CASSQGGAQGYSPLHF

v_gene: TRBV5-1
d_gene: .
j_gene: TRBJ1-3
abundance: .
CDR3nt: TGCGCCCGCAGCCCGGGGGGGGGAAACACCATATATTTT
CDR3aa: CARSPGGGNTIYF

v_gene: TRBV28
d_gene: TRBD2
j_gene: TRBJ2-5
abundance: few
CDR3nt: TGTGCCAGCACCGGGAGGGTCGAGACCCAGTACTTC
CDR3aa: CASTGRVETQYF

v_gene: TRBV19
d_gene: .
j_gene: TRBJ1-5
abundance: .
CDR3nt: TGTGCCAGTGGGATTGGGCAGGGGAATCAGCCCCAGCATTTT
CDR3aa: CASGIGQGNQPQHF

v_gene: TRBV4-1
d_gene: .
j_gene: TRBJ2-3
abundance: .
CDR3nt: TGCGCCAGCGCAAGCGGTACAGGGCTAGGAGATACGCAGTATTTT
CDR3aa: CASASGTGLGDTQYF

v_gene: TRBV2
d_gene: TRBD2
j_gene: TRBJ2-6
abundance: .
CDR3nt: TGTGCCCGCGGGGGGGGACTTTCGGACTCTGGGGCCAACGTCCTGACTTTC
CDR3aa: CARGGGLSDSGANVLTF

v_gene: TRBV18
d_gene: .
j_gene: TRBJ1-2
abundance: .
CDR3nt: TGTGCCAGCTCACCGGACACCGACTATGGCTACACCTTC
CDR3aa: CASSPDTDYGYTF

v_gene: TRBV18
d_gene: .
j_gene: TRBJ1-6
abundance: .
CDR3nt: TGTGCCAGCTCACCAACCACGAGGGAATCTCGAGACTATAATTCACCCCTCCACTTT
CDR3aa: CASSPTTRESRDYNSPLHF

v_gene: TRBV6-6
d_gene: TRBD1
j_gene: TRBJ1-5
abundance: .
CDR3nt: TGTGCCAGCACCCCTCGACAGGGGAATCAGCCCCAGCATTTT
CDR3aa: CASTPRQGNQPQHF

v_gene: TRBV6-1
d_gene: .
j_gene: TRBJ1-2
abundance: once
CDR3nt: TGTGCCAGCAGTGAAGCTGCAGGCTTATATGGCTACACCTTC
CDR3aa: CASSEAAGLYGYTF

v_gene: TRBV27
d_gene: TRBD2
j_gene: TRBJ2-3
abundance: .
CDR3nt: TGTGCCAGCAGTTTATCACTAGCGGGTAGGATCACAGATACGCAGTATTTT
CDR3aa: CASSLSLAGRITDTQYF

v_gene: TRBV11-2
d_gene: TRBD1
j_gene: TRBJ1-2
abundance: .
CDR3nt: TGTGCCAGCAGCTTAAGCCCTGGTACAGGGGGTTACGGTGGCTACACCTTC
CDR3aa: CASSLSPGTGGYGGYTF

v_gene: TRBV28
d_gene: TRBD1
j_gene: TRBJ1-2
abundance: .
CDR3nt: TGTGCCAGCAGGGGGACAGGGGATAGGTACTATGGCTACACCTTC
CDR3aa: CASRGTGDRYYGYTF

v_gene: TRBV28
d_gene: TRBD1
j_gene: TRBJ2-7
abundance: .
CDR3nt: TGTGCCAGCAGCGATCGGAGGACAGGGACCTACGAGCAGTACTTC
CDR3aa: CASSDRRTGTYEQYF

v_gene: TRBV28
d_gene: .
j_gene: TRBJ2-4
abundance: few
CDR3nt: TGTGCCAGCAGCTCCTACGGGGGAGGGGGAACCAAAAACATTCAGTACTTC
CDR3aa: CASSSYGGGGTKNIQYF

v_gene: TRBV24-1
d_gene: .
j_gene: TRBJ2-1
abundance: few
CDR3nt: TGTGCCACCAGTTTGGGGGGACCCTACAATGAGCAGTTCTTC
CDR3aa: CATSLGGPYNEQFF

v_gene: TRBV7-9
d_gene: TRBD1
j_gene: TRBJ1-3
abundance: few
CDR3nt: TGTGCCAGCAGCTTTGGGACAGCCTCTGGAAACACCATATATTTT
CDR3aa: CASSFGTASGNTIYF

v_gene: TRBV27
d_gene: TRBD1
j_gene: TRBJ1-2
abundance: .
CDR3nt: TGTGCCAGCAGTGGCCGACAGGGGATCTATGGCTACACCTTC
CDR3aa: CASSGRQGIYGYTF

v_gene: TRBV29-1
d_gene: TRBD1
j_gene: TRBJ2-3
abundance: .
CDR3nt: TGCAGCGTCAATGCCGGGACAGGGTACACAGATACGCAGTATTTT
CDR3aa: CSVNAGTGYTDTQYF

v_gene: TRBV6-2/TRBV6-3
d_gene: TRBD2
j_gene: TRBJ2-2
abundance: .
CDR3nt: TGTGCCAGCAGTTTTCAGCTAGCGGGAGCTGGCGGGGAGCTGTTTTTT
CDR3aa: CASSFQLAGAGGELFF

v_gene: TRBV7-9
d_gene: .
j_gene: TRBJ2-1
abundance: .
CDR3nt: TGTGCCAGCAGCTCTTTTAGCGGCAGAGTCAATGAGCAGTTCTTC
CDR3aa: CASSSFSGRVNEQFF

v_gene: TRBV10-3
d_gene: TRBD1
j_gene: TRBJ2-7
abundance: .
CDR3nt: TGTGCCATCAGTGAGGACAGGGGCCAGTACTTC
CDR3aa: CAISEDRGQYF

v_gene: TRBV10-2
d_gene: TRBD2
j_gene: TRBJ2-2
abundance: .
CDR3nt: TGCGCCAGCAGTGTCGTTAGCGGGGTCACCGGGGAGCTGTTTTTT
CDR3aa: CASSVVSGVTGELFF

v_gene: TRBV19
d_gene: TRBD1
j_gene: TRBJ1-3
abundance: .
CDR3nt: TGTGCCAGTTCCGGGACAGGGGGAAACACCATATATTTT
CDR3aa: CASSGTGGNTIYF

v_gene: TRBV3-1/TRBV3-2
d_gene: .
j_gene: TRBJ1-1
abundance: .
CDR3nt: TGTGCCAGCAAGCGGACCGGGAACACTGAAGCTTTCTTT
CDR3aa: CASKRTGNTEAFF

v_gene: TRBV24-1
d_gene: .
j_gene: TRBJ2-2
abundance: .
CDR3nt: TGTGCCACCAGTGTTGCAGGGAGGGAGCTGTTTTTT
CDR3aa: CATSVAGRELFF

v_gene: TRBV5-1
d_gene: .
j_gene: TRBJ2-1
abundance: .
CDR3nt: TGCGCCAGCAGCCACTACAATGAGCAGTTCTTC
CDR3aa: CASSHYNEQFF

v_gene: TRBV14
d_gene: .
j_gene: TRBJ2-6
abundance: .
CDR3nt: TGTGCCAGCAGCCTTCTAACGATCGCTGGGGCCAACGTCCTGACTTTC
CDR3aa: CASSLLTIAGANVLTF

v_gene: TRBV30
d_gene: TRBD1
j_gene: TRBJ2-7
abundance: .
CDR3nt: TGTGCTCAATGGACAGGGAAGGGCGAGCAGTACTTC
CDR3aa: CAQWTGKGEQYF

v_gene: TRBV9
d_gene: .
j_gene: TRBJ2-3
abundance: few
CDR3nt: TGTGCCAGCAGCGTATTTTCCGTTGAGGCAGATACGCAGTATTTT
CDR3aa: CASSVFSVEADTQYF

v_gene: TRBV6-4
d_gene: .
j_gene: TRBJ2-1
abundance: .
CDR3nt: TGTGCCAGCAGTGACAACTTCGACAGTTTAATCGCCTACAATGAGCAGTTCTTC
CDR3aa: CASSDNFDSLIAYNEQFF

v_gene: TRBV5-4
d_gene: TRBD1
j_gene: TRBJ1-1
abundance: .
CDR3nt: TGTGCCAGCAGCTTCTGGCAGGGGGGTAAGTTCACTGAAGCTTTCTTT
CDR3aa: CASSFWQGGKFTEAFF

v_gene: TRBV7-2
d_gene: .
j_gene: TRBJ2-5
abundance: .
CDR3nt: TGTGCCAGCAGCTTAGCATGGTCGGGGGGCGCAAAGACCCAGTACTTC
CDR3aa: CASSLAWSGGAKTQYF

v_gene: TRBV14
d_gene: TRBD1
j_gene: TRBJ2-1
abundance: .
CDR3nt: TGTGCCAGCAGCCCCTGCCCAAGTATGGACAGGGTACGCAATGAGCAGTTCTTC
CDR3aa: CASSPCPSMDRVRNEQFF

v_gene: TRBV29-1
d_gene: .
j_gene: TRBJ2-2
abundance: .
CDR3nt: TGCAGCGTTGAAGAGCTTCGGGGCGGGGAGCTGTTTTTT
CDR3aa: CSVEELRGGELFF

v_gene: TRBV6-5
d_gene: TRBD2
j_gene: TRBJ2-1
abundance: .
CDR3nt: TGTGCCAGCAGTACCGGGACTAGCGCCTACAATGAGCAGTTCTTC
CDR3aa: CASSTGTSAYNEQFF

v_gene: TRBV11-2
d_gene: TRBD2
j_gene: TRBJ2-7
abundance: .
CDR3nt: TGTGCCAGCAGCTCAGGGACTAGCGGGGCGGACTACGAGCAGTACTTC
CDR3aa: CASSSGTSGADYEQYF

v_gene: TRBV2
d_gene: .
j_gene: TRBJ1-2
abundance: .
CDR3nt: TGTGCCAGCAGTGAATCTTTACAGGTTAACTATGGCTACACCTTC
CDR3aa: CASSESLQVNYGYTF

v_gene: TRBV19
d_gene: TRBD2
j_gene: TRBJ2-2
abundance: .
CDR3nt: TGTGCCAGTAGGCCTCCGGGACTAGCGGGAAGGACCGGGGAGCTGTTTTTT
CDR3aa: CASRPPGLAGRTGELFF

v_gene: TRBV6-6
d_gene: TRBD1
j_gene: TRBJ2-7
abundance: .
CDR3nt: TGTGCCAGCAGTTACGGAACGGGACAGGGTAGCTACGAGCAGTACTTC
CDR3aa: CASSYGTGQGSYEQYF

v_gene: TRBV5-1
d_gene: TRBD2
j_gene: TRBJ2-2
abundance: .
CDR3nt: TGCGCCAGCAGCGCAAACCAGCGGGAGGGCAGCACCGGGGAGCTGTTTTTT
CDR3aa: CASSANQREGSTGELFF

v_gene: TRBV2
d_gene: TRBD2
j_gene: TRBJ2-3
abundance: once
CDR3nt: TGTGCCAGCATCAGGACTAGCGGGAGAGATACGCAGTATTTT
CDR3aa: CASIRTSGRDTQYF

v_gene: TRBV3-1/TRBV3-2
d_gene: .
j_gene: TRBJ1-5
abundance: .
CDR3nt: TGTGCCAGCAGCCAAGACAGGGATTATCAGCCCCAGCATTTT
CDR3aa: CASSQDRDYQPQHF